These 19 T cell receptor beta chains originate from one sample sequenced in a study of blood T cells in healthy people across ages. Primed by a sample-barcoded 5' primer and a J-beta primer mix, a second PCR proceeded for 7 to 11 cycles. TCRdb re-called the 5' RACE reads with MiXCR, one entry per CDR3 protein. The repertoire holds about 830,000 distinct CDR3 sequences, with 60% to 80% as singletons. The sample was blood. The receptors were sampled from a man younger than 45 in good health.

The chain couples TRBV20-1 to TRBJ2-1; no clear D gene. Trimming took 3 bases from V and 4 from J, leaving 13 bases between them. This CDR3 is 14 amino acids long. CDR1 DFQATT and CDR2 SNEGSKA come from the germline V gene (reference sequence). The CDR3 sequence is CSARGGVGYNEQFF. The CDR3 nucleotides read TGCAGTGCTAGGGGTGGTGTGGGTTACAATGAGCAGTTCTTC.

The chain is built from TRBV6-4 and TRBJ1-2; TRBD1 matches 7 bases. The CDR3 is made up of 13 amino acids. The trim removed 3 bases at V and 7 bases at J, leaving 5 bases unmatched. Looked up from germline, CDR1 is MRHNA and CDR2 is SNTAGT. The CDR3, as DNA: TGTGCCAGCAGTGAAGGGGACAGAACTGGCTACACCTTC. Translating gives CASSEGDRTGYTF.

The rearrangement links TRBV29-1 to TRBJ2-5; D is possibly TRBD1 (6 bases). Germline V CDR1 and CDR2: SQVTM, ANQGSEA. This CDR3 is 16 amino acids long. The ends were cut back, 4 bases at V and 2 bases at J, with 20 bases in the middle. CDR3: CSVGVIKAGDQETQYF. CDR3 nucleotide sequence: TGCAGCGTTGGAGTTATAAAGGCAGGGGATCAAGAGACCCAGTACTTC.

This clonotype was seen only a few times. The rearrangement uses TRBV6-1 and TRBJ2-7, with TRBD2 identical over 9 bases. The assigned J gene may be wrong: the sequence end matches TRBJ2-5 better. The CDR3 is 14 residues long. Looked up from germline, CDR1 is MNHNS and CDR2 is SASEGT. CDR3 protein: CASSVGGGVETQYF. The CDR3 nucleotides read TGTGCCAGCAGTGTTGGCGGGGGGGTAGAGACCCAGTACTTC.

This clonotype was detected a few times. This rearrangement joins TRBV7-2 to TRBJ2-3; 10 bases are a match to TRBD2. The CDR3 contains 15 residues. The V gene's germline CDR1 is SGHTA and CDR2 FQGNSA. V lost 6 bases to trimming and J lost 5 bases; unmatched junction nucleotides: 8. CDR3 nucleotide sequence: TGTGCCAGCAGACGAAGCGGGGGGGCGCAAGATACGCAGTATTTT. Translating gives CASRRSGGAQDTQYF.

The chain is built from TRBV29-1 and TRBJ2-7, with D tentatively TRBD1 or TRBD2 (5 bases each). V gave up 7 bases and J gave up 0 bases, with 13 bases separating them. From germline, CDR1 is SQVTM and CDR2 ANQGSEA. The CDR3 runs 13 residues. The CDR3 nucleotides are TGCAGCGCCCGGGACGGGACCTCCTACGAGCAGTACTTC. Its translation: CSARDGTSYEQYF.

The gene calls are TRBV7-2 and TRBJ2-1; 7 nucleotides agree with TRBD2. The V gene end was trimmed by 1 base and the J gene end by 14 bases; junction bases not matched to a gene: 8. Per the germline V gene, CDR1 is SGHTA and CDR2 is FQGNSA. The CDR3 sequence is 13 residues long. The CDR3 spells CASSLEAGLREFF. The CDR3 DNA is TGTGCCAGCAGCTTAGAAGCGGGGCTGCGGGAGTTCTTC.

This clonotype was found a few times. The genes are TRBV11-2 and TRBJ2-3, with D possibly TRBD2 on 7 matching bases. The V end lost 5 bases, the J end lost 2 bases, and 23 bases lay between the germline ends. The CDR3 contains 18 residues. Germline assignment: CDR1 SGHAT and CDR2 FQNNGV. As DNA, the CDR3 is TGTGCCAGCAGCCCCCCCGGCGGACGGGGGGCCATCACAGATACGCAGTATTTT. This translates into CASSPPGGRGAITDTQYF.

This chain joins TRBV10-2 and TRBJ2-7; no definite D call. The CDR3 loop spans 15 amino acids. From germline, CDR1 is WSHSY and CDR2 SAAADI. The germline V and J ends were trimmed by 2 bases and 0 bases, with 11 bases remaining between them. For the CDR3, the DNA is TGCGCCAGCAGTGAGCTTGGGGTTGCCTCCTACGAGCAGTACTTC. Translation gives CASSELGVASYEQYF.

This clonotype was observed once. The chain has TRBV5-6 and TRBJ1-6; D unresolved. There are 14 residues in the CDR3. Trimming pared 4 bases from V and 8 bases from J, leaving 13 bases between. Germline V lookup: CDR1 SGHDT, CDR2 YYEEEE. CDR3 nucleotide sequence: TGTGCCAGCAGCCCGGACTTAAATCATTCACCCCTCCACTTT. Translating gives CASSPDLNHSPLHF.

The V and J genes are TRBV20-1 and TRBJ2-1, with 8 bases matching TRBD2. V shed 0 bases and J 6 bases; nucleotides not matched to a gene: 7. Looked up from germline, CDR1 is DFQATT and CDR2 is SNEGSKA (reference sequence). The CDR3 contains 15 residues. CDR3 loop: CSARDGTRLGNEQFF. The CDR3 nucleotides are TGCAGTGCTAGAGATGGGACTAGGCTTGGCAATGAGCAGTTCTTC.

The V and J genes are TRBV20-1 and TRBJ2-3; a possible D gene is TRBD2 (7 bases). CDR1 DFQATT and CDR2 SNEGSKA come from the germline V gene (reference sequence). This CDR3 is 15 amino acids long. Trimming shortened V by 0 bases and J by 5 bases, and 15 bases separated the two germline ends. CDR3 residues: CSARDFGGGKDTQYF. For the CDR3, the DNA is TGCAGTGCTAGAGATTTTGGCGGGGGCAAAGATACGCAGTATTTT.

This chain uses TRBV10-3 with TRBJ2-3; 8 bases agree with TRBD1. The CDR3 has 14 residues. Germline loops: CDR1 ENHRY, CDR2 SYGVKD. J gave up 3 bases and V 6 bases, and 5 bases lay outside the gene matches. The CDR3 nucleotides read TGTGCCATCAGACCTGGACAGGGAACAGATACGCAGTATTTT. As protein: CAIRPGQGTDTQYF.

The chain couples TRBV24-1 to TRBJ2-3; a possible D gene is TRBD1 (6 bases). CDR3 size: 13 residues. V lost 5 bases and J 9 bases, leaving 14 bases between the germline ends. Germline V gene data show CDR1 as KGHDR and CDR2 as SFDVKD. The CDR3 nucleotides read TGTGCCACCAGTGCCCTGGGGGCAGGGACGCAGTATTTT. Protein sequence: CATSALGAGTQYF.

This clonotype has just one count. The chain has TRBV7-2 and TRBJ2-1; D is uncertain. Gene TRBJ2-7 matches the end of the DNA better, so the J call may be wrong. Germline-derived CDR1 and CDR2 are SGHTA and FQGNSA. The CDR3 sequence is 14 residues long. The CDR3 here is CASSLIPGYNEQYF. DNA for the CDR3: TGTGCCAGCAGCTTAATACCCGGATACAATGAGCAGTACTTC.

The rearrangement joins TRBV4-3 to TRBJ1-6; D is unclear. With 4 bases removed from V and 7 bases from J, the gap between germline ends came to 14 bases. The CDR3 consists of 15 residues. Germline CDR1 and CDR2: LGHNA and YSLEER. CDR3 coding DNA: TGCGCCAGCAGCCCACAGACGGTCATAAATTCACCCCTCCACTTT. Amino acids: CASSPQTVINSPLHF.

This clonotype showed up just a few times. This rearrangement joins TRBV9 to TRBJ2-3; 12 bases agree with TRBD2. Germline loops: CDR1 SGDLS, CDR2 YYNGEE. The CDR3 is 15 amino acids. V shed 4 bases, J shed 1 base, and the junction held 1 base outside the gene matches. CDR3 in DNA: TGTGCCAGCAGCCCTAGCGGGGGGGGCACAGATACGCAGTATTTT. This sequence encodes CASSPSGGGTDTQYF.

The V and J genes are TRBV20-1 and TRBJ2-3, with 8 bases fitting TRBD1. This CDR3 contains 15 residues. Germline CDR1 and CDR2: DFQATT and SNEGSKA (reference sequence). J gave up 5 bases and V 6 bases, and 13 bases lay outside the gene matches. CDR3 loop: CSAQNGQGRRDTQYF. CDR3 nucleotides: TGCAGTGCCCAAAACGGACAGGGTCGCAGAGATACGCAGTATTTT.

The chain uses TRBV3-1 and TRBJ2-4, with D perhaps assigned TRBD1 or TRBD2 (6 bases each). Germline CDR1 reads LGHDT; CDR2 reads YNNKEL (reference sequence). The V gene lost 1 base and the J gene lost 13 bases, with 20 bases spanning the gap. The CDR3 length is 15 residues. CDR3 in amino acids: CASSQGAGVGREQYF. The CDR3 coding sequence is TGTGCCAGCAGCCAAGGGGCAGGGGTTGGCCGGGAGCAGTACTTC.